These 26 T cell receptor beta chains share one sample of origin, sequenced in a study of blood T cell repertoires in COVID-19. Only in-frame clones appear in the TCRdb table, and some are missing; sequencing was by immunoSEQ multiplex PCR. The sample includes 200,000 or so clones, 89% of them seen just once. The source material was PBMCs or T cells enriched from blood (not recorded which). The receptors here all came from a woman under 30 who had recovered from COVID-19.

J is TRBJ2-5 and V is TRBV7-7, with D perhaps matching TRBD1 (6 bases). Trimming pared 5 bases from V and 5 bases from J, leaving 15 bases between. Germline V lookup: CDR1 SSHAT, CDR2 FNYEAQ (reference sequence). The CDR3 has 14 amino acids. The CDR3 here is CASSRSGTTETQYF. The CDR3 bases are TGTGCCAGCAGCCGATCCGGGACAACCGAGACCCAGTACTTC.

The chain employs TRBV30 and TRBJ1-1, with TRBD1 matching 9 bases. Germline V gene sequence: CDR1 GTSNPN, CDR2 SVGIG (reference sequence). CDR3 size: 14 residues. V lost 2 bases to trimming and J lost 6 bases; unmatched junction nucleotides: 7. DNA of the CDR3: TGTGCCTGGAGTTTCACGACAGGGGGTGCTGAAGCTTTCTTT. Translating gives CAWSFTTGGAEAFF.

The V call is TRBV7-2, the J call TRBJ2-7, with TRBD2 identical over 8 bases. Germline V gene lookup returns CDR1 SGHTA and CDR2 FQGNSA. The CDR3 is 16 amino acids. The ends lost 6 bases at V and 2 bases at J; junction bases unmatched: 12. CDR3 amino acids: CASSFSAGGKTYEQYF. CDR3 nucleotides: TGTGCCAGCAGTTTCAGCGCGGGGGGTAAAACCTACGAGCAGTACTTC.

The V call is TRBV27, the J call TRBJ1-2, with D uncertain. The CDR3 runs 13 residues. Germline CDR1 and CDR2: MNHEY and SMNVEV (reference sequence). The V gene lost 3 bases and the J gene lost 2 bases, with 7 bases spanning the gap. CDR3 sequence (DNA): TGTGCCAGCAGTTTCGGCAGGAACTATGGCTACACCTTC. Its translation: CASSFGRNYGYTF.

This sequence joins TRBV30 and TRBJ1-2, with 9 bases aligning to TRBD1. The CDR3 loop spans 14 amino acids. Losses at the gene ends were 0 bases for V and 5 bases for J; bases not matched to a gene: 4. Germline V gene lookup returns CDR1 GTSNPN and CDR2 SVGIG (reference sequence). In DNA form, the CDR3 reads TGTGCCTGGAGTGTGTTGGACAGGGGTTATGGCTACACCTTC. It specifies CAWSVLDRGYGYTF.

This chain links TRBV6-6 with TRBJ2-7; tentatively, D is TRBD1 (5 bases). Trimming shortened V by 0 bases and J by 3 bases, and 12 bases separated the two germline ends. The CDR3 extends over 15 amino acids. Germline CDR1 is MNHNY and CDR2 is SVGAGI (reference sequence). Here the CDR3 reads CASSYSKTASYEQYF. The CDR3 bases are TGTGCCAGCAGTTACTCGAAGACAGCGAGCTACGAGCAGTACTTC.

The V call is TRBV19, the J call TRBJ2-5; a possible D gene is TRBD2 (6 bases). The V end lost 3 bases, the J end lost 5 bases, and 13 bases lay between the germline ends. This CDR3 has 14 residues. CDR1 is LNHDA and CDR2 is SQIVND in the germline V gene (reference sequence). This chain's CDR3 is CASSIHAGGETQYF. The CDR3 DNA is TGTGCCAGTAGTATTCACGCCGGGGGTGAGACCCAGTACTTC.

The chain couples TRBV7-2 to TRBJ1-5, with 7 bases fitting TRBD1. Germline V gene lookup returns CDR1 SGHTA and CDR2 FQGNSA. V lost 4 bases, J lost 2 bases, and 2 bases stayed unmatched. The length of the CDR3 is 14 residues. The CDR3 DNA sequence: TGTGCCAGCAGCTCTGGACAGGGCAATCAGCCCCAGCATTTT. It codes for CASSSGQGNQPQHF.

This chain uses TRBV24-1 with TRBJ1-5; D may be TRBD1 (5 bases). The CDR3 contains 13 residues. Germline V gives CDR1 KGHDR, CDR2 SFDVKD. The V end lost 5 bases, the J end lost 4 bases, and 8 bases lay between the germline ends. CDR3 nucleotide sequence: TGTGCCACCAGTGCAGGGAGGAATCAGCCCCAGCATTTT. It encodes CATSAGRNQPQHF.

J is TRBJ2-1 and V is TRBV4-1; 11 nucleotides align to TRBD2. Germline V gene data show CDR1 as MGHRA and CDR2 as YSYEKL. V trimming: 1 base; J trimming: 6 bases; junction bases outside the gene matches: 5. CDR3 size: 16 residues. This chain's CDR3 is CASSQVSGGAGNEQFF. CDR3 bases: TGCGCCAGCAGCCAAGTTAGCGGGGGGGCCGGCAATGAGCAGTTCTTC.

This clone was found once. The chain carries TRBV27 and TRBJ2-7, with 11 nucleotides matching TRBD2. This CDR3 contains 19 residues. The V and J ends lost 1 base and 0 bases, in that order; junction bases with no gene match: 11. Germline V gene data show CDR1 as MNHEY and CDR2 as SMNVEV (reference sequence). CDR3 nucleotide sequence: TGTGCCAGCAGTTTATACGAGACTAGCGGGGCTCAGAGCTCCTACGAGCAGTACTTC. This translates into CASSLYETSGAQSSYEQYF.

V usage is TRBV19 and J usage is TRBJ1-5, with no clear D. Looked up from germline, CDR1 is LNHDA and CDR2 is SQIVND (reference sequence). The CDR3 totals 13 residues. The V end was cut by 1 base, the J end by 6 bases, with 7 bases between. CDR3 in amino acids: CASSIGSGQPQHF. The CDR3 coding sequence is TGTGCCAGTAGTATAGGATCGGGTCAGCCCCAGCATTTT.

The chain employs TRBV13 and TRBJ1-1; D possibly corresponds to TRBD1 (5 bases). Germline V gene lookup returns CDR1 PRHDT and CDR2 FYEKMQ (reference sequence). The V end was cut by 5 bases, the J end by 1 base, with 23 bases between. The CDR3 runs 18 residues. CDR3 region: CASSAAGGSGSWNTEAFF. CDR3 DNA sequence: TGTGCCAGCAGCGCCGCCGGGGGGTCCGGGAGTTGGAACACTGAAGCTTTCTTT.

This clone showed up just once. The gene calls are TRBV6-4 and TRBJ1-2, with D possibly TRBD1 on 5 matching bases. Deletions cut 3 bases from V and 0 bases from J, with 5 bases between. The CDR3 consists of 13 residues. CDR1 MRHNA and CDR2 SNTAGT come from the germline V gene. The DNA for the CDR3 is TGTGCCAGCAGTGAAGGGGCTAACTATGGCTACACCTTC. Translating gives CASSEGANYGYTF.

V and J are TRBV9 and TRBJ2-7; 12 bases map to TRBD2. The CDR3 spans 18 residues. With 4 bases clipped from V and 2 bases from J, the junction kept 13 bases outside the gene matches. Germline assignment: CDR1 SGDLS and CDR2 YYNGEE. The CDR3 protein is CASSTSPGLAGSAYEQYF. Here the CDR3 DNA reads TGTGCCAGCAGCACAAGCCCGGGACTAGCGGGCTCAGCCTACGAGCAGTACTTC.

V gene TRBV5-1 combines with J gene TRBJ1-2, with D possibly being TRBD1 (5 bases). V gave up 5 bases and J gave up 2 bases, with 19 bases separating them. The CDR3 runs 16 residues. CDR1 and CDR2 from the germline V gene are SGHRS and YFSETQ. CDR3 coding DNA: TGCGCCAGCAGACGAAACCCCGGTGGGGCAAACTATGGCTACACCTTC. Its protein product is CASRRNPGGANYGYTF.

The gene calls are TRBV7-3 and TRBJ2-7; 10 positions agree with TRBD2. CDR1 is SGHTA, CDR2 FQGTGA, per germline. Trimming removed 2 bases from V and 2 bases from J; junction bases left unmatched: 3. The CDR3 totals 15 residues. The CDR3 loop is CASSLVAGGTYEQYF. DNA for the CDR3: TGTGCCAGCAGCTTAGTAGCGGGGGGTACCTACGAGCAGTACTTC. The full variable domain, in which reference TRBV7-3 and TRBJ2-7 provide the parts outside the CDR3, is GAGVSQTPSNKVTEKGKYVELRCDPISGHTALYWYRQSLGQGPEFLIYFQGTGAADDSGLPNDRFFAVRPEGSVSTLKIQRTERGDSAVYLCASSLVAGGTYEQYFGPGTRLTVT.

The chain has TRBV7-9 and TRBJ1-4; TRBD1 is a possible D gene (5 bases). Germline assignment: CDR1 SEHNR and CDR2 FQNEAQ (reference sequence). V was cut by 5 bases and J by 8 bases, with 12 bases left in between. The length of the CDR3 is 13 residues. The CDR3: CASSQPGREKLFF. The CDR3 nucleotides read TGTGCCAGCAGCCAACCAGGGCGGGAAAAACTGTTTTTT.

In its sample, this clone was seen a few times. J is TRBJ1-4 and V is TRBV13, with D possibly matching TRBD1 (5 bases). Germline lookup yields CDR1 PRHDT and CDR2 FYEKMQ (reference sequence). This CDR3 comprises 17 residues. V was pared by 1 base and J by 3 bases, with 15 bases between. The CDR3: CASSLAGDGGANEKLFF. CDR3 in DNA: TGTGCCAGCAGCTTAGCTGGGGATGGGGGGGCTAATGAAAAACTGTTTTTT.

The chain uses TRBV9 and TRBJ1-5; D is unresolved. V lost 3 bases, J lost 6 bases, and 10 bases lay in between. In germline, CDR1 is SGDLS, CDR2 YYNGEE. The CDR3 runs to 13 residues. The DNA for the CDR3 is TGTGCCAGCAGCGGGAGTAGTACTCAGCCCCAGCATTTT. It codes for CASSGSSTQPQHF.

V gene TRBV15 combines with J gene TRBJ2-5; tentative D call: TRBD1 (6 bases). Germline V CDR1 and CDR2: LNHNV, YYDKDF (reference sequence). This CDR3 region has 16 residues. The V end was cut by 5 bases, the J end by 2 bases, with 18 bases between. The CDR3 sequence: CATSLPSRGLQETQYF. The CDR3 nucleotides are TGTGCCACCAGCCTCCCCAGCAGGGGTTTACAAGAGACCCAGTACTTC. Looking up the rest from reference TRBV15 and TRBJ2-5 gives the full variable domain: DAMVIQNPRYQVTQFGKPVTLSCSQTLNHNVMYWYQQKSSQAPKLLFHYYDKDFNNEADTPDNFQSRRPNTSFCFLDIRSPGLGDTAMYLCATSLPSRGLQETQYFGPGTRLLVL.

The CDR3 coding sequence is TGTGCCTGGAGTGTTTCTCGGGGAAACACCATATATTTT. Its translation is CAWSVSRGNTIYF. V gene TRBV30 combines with J gene TRBJ1-3, with D hard to call. The CDR3 extends over 13 amino acids. Germline V gene data show CDR1 as GTSNPN and CDR2 as SVGIG (reference sequence). The V and J ends lost 0 bases and 4 bases respectively, with 7 bases between them.

The J gene is TRBJ1-6, the V gene TRBV2; D unclear. CDR3 length equals 13 residues. V was pared by 6 bases and J by 2 bases, with 5 bases between. Per germline, CDR1 SNHLY and CDR2 FYNNEI. As DNA, the CDR3 is TGTGCCAGCAGGGGCCCCTATAATTCACCCCTCCACTTT. Translation gives CASRGPYNSPLHF.

The gene calls are TRBV19 and TRBJ1-1, with 8 nucleotides matching TRBD1. The length of the CDR3 is 14 residues. Germline assignment: CDR1 LNHDA and CDR2 SQIVND (reference sequence). Trimming cost V 6 bases and J 1 base; bases outside gene matches: 4. CDR3 loop: CASSAGTGNTEAFF. The CDR3 bases are TGTGCCAGTAGCGCCGGGACAGGGAACACTGAAGCTTTCTTT.

V usage is TRBV10-3 and J usage is TRBJ2-4; a weak D match, TRBD2 (6 bases). The ends were cut back, 9 bases at V and 3 bases at J, with 15 bases in the middle. The CDR3 spans 14 residues. CDR1 ENHRY and CDR2 SYGVKD come from the germline V gene. The CDR3, as DNA: TGTGCCATTGCTCTAGCGATGGACAAAAACATTCAGTACTTC. Amino acid sequence: CAIALAMDKNIQYF.

The chain combines TRBV6-1 with TRBJ1-2, with 9 bases lining up with TRBD1. V shed 0 bases and J 4 bases; nucleotides not matched to a gene: 3. Looked up from germline, CDR1 is MNHNS and CDR2 is SASEGT. The CDR3 covers 15 residues. The chain's CDR3 is CASSEAGGQGYGYTF. For the CDR3, the DNA is TGTGCCAGCAGTGAAGCAGGGGGACAGGGCTATGGCTACACCTTC.